Reported below is one T cell receptor beta chain. There is no known antigen for this receptor. Base qualities are not at hand, and no much larger clone is one base apart. This entry is derived from a study of graft-versus-host responses after intestinal transplantation (dated by TCRdb to the early 2020s). In the study overall: Multivisceral, liver-intestinal, or isolated intestinal transplants were received by the recipients. Anti-thymocyte globulin induction was given to all recipients, followed by maintenance tacrolimus and steroids for 2 to 3 years. Bulk TCR-beta CDR3 sequencing was used to track graft-versus-host and host-versus-graft alloreactive T cell clones in the graft, circulation and bone marrow after intestinal transplantation. Alloreactive clones were identified by sequencing pre-transplant mixed lymphocyte reaction products and comparing these products with unstimulated pre-transplant donor and recipient T cells. The cohort enrolled 24 intestinal transplant recipients, one of whom was a retransplant, and a few patients without pretransplant specimens were excluded. Donor T cell macrochimerism was defined as a peak of at least 4% donor T cells among recipient peripheral blood mononuclear cells. Samples from a few later patients were sequenced in-house on an Illumina MiSeq with MiXCR processing rather than by the commercial service. Study-wide findings and limitations: Early after transplant, peak levels of circulating GvH clones were found to be associated with declines in HvG clones. Patients with donor T cell macrochimerism had high GvH to HvG T cell clonal ratios in their allografts. GvH clones turned up in recipient bone marrow, with some appearing earlier in ileal mucosa or blood, a pattern consistent with an intestinal mucosal origin. The relatively low number and heterogeneity of intestinal transplant patients limited the conclusions.

The meaning of the sample's time point label: cells obtained before transplantation from donor or recipient. CD3+CD4+ and CD3+CD8+ populations were FACS-sorted from unstimulated pre-transplant donor and recipient cells taken from spleen or lymph nodes. The library was obtained by the immunoSEQ multiplex PCR assay. For most patients, genomic DNA was isolated with the Qiagen DNeasy Blood and Tissue Kit and sent frozen to Adaptive Biotechnologies for TCR sequencing. For most patients, high-throughput TCR-beta CDR3 sequencing of genomic DNA was performed by Adaptive Biotechnologies. The study's processing was this. Adaptive's ImmunoSEQ software supplied the TCR sequencing data for under 20 patients, while MiXCR and VDJtools were used to process a few other patients. To correct CD4 versus CD8 sorting errors, sequences present in both subsets at a frequency ratio below 5:1 were removed. CDR3 nucleotide sequences shared between donor and recipient were removed because the origin of such sequences could not be assigned. At least 2-fold expansion over unstimulated cells and a minimum CFSE-low frequency of 0.002% (template counts) or 0.001% (read counts) were required for clones to be classified as alloreactive. Mappable clones were those detected in sequenced pre-transplant spleen, lymph node, or MLR CFSE-low populations of the donor or recipient. Cumulative frequency of alloreactive clones was calculated as a percentage of all sequences weighted by copy number. Drawn from immuneACCESS, this table holds only the in-frame rearrangements with V and J called that TCRdb kept. Clones are partly lost; checked studies trace under half to an unresolved V gene and leave the rest unexplained. V and J calls and clone size are given by that table; D and trimming were obtained from the DNA. The sample table holds over 75,000 clones, of which 85% to 95% were seen once. About 0.072% of the sample is taken by the ten largest.

The sequencing here drew on unstimulated CD8+ T cells sorted from spleen or lymph node cells, taken before transplant. The sequence was obtained from a human donor who was the organ donor for an intestinal transplant.

Here the CDR3 is given as CASSPHWATQYF. In nucleotide form, the sequence is TGTGCCAGCAGTCCCCACTGGGCTACGCAGTATTTT. The rearrangement joined TRBV13 to TRBJ2-3; confidence is insufficient to name the D gene. The germline V gene (reference sequence) provides CDR1 PRHDT and CDR2 FYEKMQ. The CDR3 spans 12 residues, from the cysteine through the phenylalanine. CDR3 DNA is the only sequence kept; it has 36 bases, read in frame from the first base. V drops 6 bases and J drops 8 bases, leaving 12 bases in between.